Presented here are 24 T cell receptor beta chains from one specimen sequenced in a study of blood T cell repertoires in COVID-19. Only in-frame clones appear in the TCRdb table, and some are missing; sequencing was by immunoSEQ multiplex PCR. The sample has 200,000 to 250,000 clones; around nine tenths are singletons. Sequencing used PBMCs or T cells enriched from blood (not recorded which). The receptor source for this set is a man aged 25-45 years in a cohort exposed to, infected with or recovered from COVID-19 (not recorded which).

The rearrangement joins TRBV28 to TRBJ1-2; 8 nucleotides agree with TRBD1. CDR1 and CDR2 from the germline V gene are MDHEN and SYDVKM. The CDR3 runs 17 residues. V shed 8 bases and J 8 bases; nucleotides not matched to a gene: 22. The CDR3 DNA sequence: TGTGCCAGCGGCTCAGGGGGCGGCTATAATCGGGCTAGAGGCTACACCTTC. Translated, it gives CASGSGGGYNRARGYTF.

This clone has only a few counts. The chain employs TRBV19 and TRBJ2-5, with a possible D match to TRBD1 (6 bases). V dropped 2 bases and J dropped 2 bases, with 9 bases sitting between them. The germline V gene has CDR1 LNHDA and CDR2 SQIVND (reference sequence). The CDR3 spans 14 residues. In DNA, the CDR3 is TGTGCCAGTAGTATAATGAGGGGGCAAGAGACCCAGTACTTC. Protein: CASSIMRGQETQYF.

The chain links TRBV28 to TRBJ1-5, with a tentative D call TRBD1 (6 bases). Looked up from germline, CDR1 is MDHEN and CDR2 is SYDVKM. The CDR3 length is 14 residues. V dropped 5 bases and J dropped 3 bases, with 11 bases sitting between them. The CDR3 protein is CASSLQGYNQPQHF. The CDR3 DNA reads as TGTGCCAGCAGTCTACAGGGATACAATCAGCCCCAGCATTTT. Filled out from reference TRBV28 and TRBJ1-5, the complete variable domain reads DVKVTQSSRYLVKRTGEKVFLECVQDMDHENMFWYRQDPGLGLRLIYFSYDVKMKEKGDIPEGYSVSREKKERFSLILESASTNQTSMYLCASSLQGYNQPQHFGDGTRLSIL.

The chain links TRBV7-6 to TRBJ1-2; the D gene is possibly TRBD1 (6 bases). Germline V gene sequence: CDR1 SGHVS, CDR2 FNYEAQ. V shed 1 base and J shed 3 bases, with 15 bases lying between them. The CDR3 is 16 residues long. The chain's CDR3 is CASSLVTGLDHYGYTF. CDR3 nucleotides: TGTGCCAGCAGCTTAGTCACAGGGCTAGACCACTATGGCTACACCTTC.

In DNA form, the CDR3 reads TGTGCCAGCACTATCGCGGCGGGGTTGAGCAATCAGCCCCAGCATTTT. Translating it yields CASTIAAGLSNQPQHF. The rearrangement links TRBV28 to TRBJ1-5; D gene ambiguous. V was trimmed by 7 bases and J by 1 base, leaving 17 bases between them. This CDR3 has 16 residues. Germline-derived CDR1 and CDR2 are MDHEN and SYDVKM.

The rearrangement joins TRBV25-1 to TRBJ1-1; weak D call: TRBD1 (6 bases). Deletions cut 6 bases from V and 1 base from J, with 12 bases between. This CDR3 region has 14 residues. CDR1 is MGHDK and CDR2 is SYGVNS in the germline V gene. This chain's CDR3 is CASRTPGQNTEAFF. CDR3 bases: TGTGCCAGCAGAACACCGGGACAGAACACTGAAGCTTTCTTT.

J is TRBJ2-4 and V is TRBV2, with 8 bases aligning to TRBD2. With 4 bases clipped from V and 7 bases from J, the junction kept 9 bases outside the gene matches. CDR3 size: 15 residues. The germline V gene has CDR1 SNHLY and CDR2 FYNNEI. CDR3 DNA: TGTGCCAGCAGTGCCCAGTTAACTAGCGGTAACATTCAGTACTTC. This encodes CASSAQLTSGNIQYF.

The V call is TRBV5-1, the J call TRBJ2-1; TRBD2 matches 12 bases. With 4 bases clipped from V and 6 bases from J, the junction kept 8 bases outside the gene matches. Germline V gene data show CDR1 as SGHRS and CDR2 as YFSETQ. The CDR3 length is 16 residues. CDR3 bases: TGCGCCAGCAGCCCGCCCGGACTAGCGGGACGCAATGAGCAGTTCTTC. Translating it yields CASSPPGLAGRNEQFF.

V is TRBV24-1 and J is TRBJ1-2; D not certain. The V end lost 5 bases, the J end lost 0 bases, and 18 bases lay between the germline ends. Germline assignment: CDR1 KGHDR and CDR2 SFDVKD. This CDR3 is built from 17 residues. CDR3 nucleotide sequence: TGTGCCACCAGTGCCCACCCGCGCCGGGGATCTAACTATGGCTACACCTTC. This encodes CATSAHPRRGSNYGYTF.

The CDR3 bases are TGTGCCAGCAGGCCGACAGGGATTAATGAAAAACTGTTTTTT. Translated: CASRPTGINEKLFF. V usage is TRBV2 and J usage is TRBJ1-4, with 7 bases aligning to TRBD1. Germline values: CDR1 SNHLY, CDR2 FYNNEI. With 6 bases clipped from V and 4 bases from J, the junction kept 5 bases outside the gene matches. The CDR3 has 14 amino acids.

The chain recombines TRBV6-5 with TRBJ2-1, with D perhaps TRBD2 (6 bases). Germline V gene lookup returns CDR1 MNHEY and CDR2 SVGAGI. The CDR3 length is 15 residues. Between the trimmed V and J ends, which lost 2 bases and 7 bases, there was a span of 15 bases. CDR3 coding DNA: TGTGCCAGCAGTTACGACTCCGGGAGAGGTAATGAGCAGTTCTTC. Protein product: CASSYDSGRGNEQFF.

V and J are TRBV15 and TRBJ1-3; a possible D gene is TRBD1 (5 bases). The CDR3 sequence is 19 residues long. In germline, CDR1 is LNHNV, CDR2 YYDKDF (reference sequence). Trimming stripped 0 bases from V and 4 bases from J, with 22 bases between. The CDR3 is CATSRDGLGGHPPGNTIYF. The CDR3 nucleotides read TGTGCCACCAGCAGAGATGGCCTCGGGGGTCATCCACCCGGAAACACCATATATTTT.

This chain connects TRBV27 to TRBJ2-7; 8 bases align to TRBD2. J lost 2 bases, V lost 6 bases, and 6 bases had no gene match. This CDR3 comprises 14 residues. The V gene's germline CDR1 is MNHEY and CDR2 SMNVEV (reference sequence). This chain's CDR3 is CASRSREAPYEQYF. DNA of the CDR3: TGTGCCAGCAGGTCGCGGGAGGCCCCCTACGAGCAGTACTTC.

The gene calls are TRBV7-9 and TRBJ2-7; no clear D gene. CDR1 is SEHNR and CDR2 is FQNEAQ in the germline V gene (reference sequence). This CDR3 is 13 amino acids long. V dropped 5 bases and J dropped 3 bases, with 11 bases sitting between them. CDR3 sequence reads: CASSITEYYEQYF. The CDR3 DNA sequence: TGTGCCAGCAGCATCACAGAGTACTACGAGCAGTACTTC.

This chain links TRBV19 with TRBJ2-1; TRBD2 matches 7 bases. Trimming cost V 4 bases and J 3 bases; bases outside gene matches: 3. CDR1 LNHDA and CDR2 SQIVND come from the germline V gene (reference sequence). The CDR3 totals 14 residues. The CDR3 reads CASSTSGDYNEQFF. CDR3 bases: TGTGCCAGTAGTACCAGCGGGGACTACAATGAGCAGTTCTTC. Drawing the rest from reference TRBV19 and TRBJ2-1, the complete variable domain is DGGITQSPKYLFRKEGQNVTLSCEQNLNHDAMYWYRQDPGQGLRLIYYSQIVNDFQKGDIAEGYSVSREKKESFPLTVTSAQKNPTAFYLCASSTSGDYNEQFFGPGTRLTVL.

This clone occurred a few times. The chain links TRBV27 to TRBJ1-2; 7 bases line up with TRBD1. The J segment lost 0 bases and the V segment lost 5 bases, leaving 9 bases of the junction unmatched. Germline V lookup: CDR1 MNHEY, CDR2 SMNVEV (reference sequence). The CDR3 runs to 16 residues. CDR3 coding DNA: TGTGCCAGCAGTCGATTCCGGGACAGTCCTAACTATGGCTACACCTTC. Translation gives CASSRFRDSPNYGYTF.

The rearrangement uses TRBV7-2 and TRBJ1-2; D perhaps matches TRBD1 (5 bases). The CDR3 runs to 16 residues. Germline V gene sequence: CDR1 SGHTA, CDR2 FQGNSA. The ends were cut back, 5 bases at V and 3 bases at J, with 19 bases in the middle. This CDR3 is CASSAVGLTGDYGYTF. CDR3 coding DNA: TGTGCCAGCAGCGCCGTGGGACTCACAGGCGACTATGGCTACACCTTC.

The chain joins TRBV4-3 to TRBJ2-2; D possibly corresponds to TRBD2 (5 bases). V gave up 1 base and J gave up 4 bases, with 16 bases separating them. CDR1 is LGHNA, CDR2 YSLEER, per germline. The CDR3 covers 17 residues. DNA of the CDR3: TGCGCCAGCAGCCAAGGATTTGTGTCGAGCGGCACCGGGGAGCTGTTTTTT. Amino acid sequence: CASSQGFVSSGTGELFF.

V usage is TRBV13 and J usage is TRBJ2-5; D may be TRBD2 (5 bases). The V end lost 1 base, the J end lost 5 bases, and 14 bases lay between the germline ends. Germline V CDR1 and CDR2: PRHDT, FYEKMQ (reference sequence). The CDR3 runs 15 residues. As DNA, the CDR3 is TGTGCCAGCAGCTTAGTAGTTTTAGCGTCGGAGACCCAGTACTTC. This gives the protein CASSLVVLASETQYF.

The rearrangement links TRBV11-3 to TRBJ2-6; D perhaps matches TRBD2 (6 bases). Trimming removed 3 bases from V and 0 bases from J, with 6 bases in between. Germline loops: CDR1 SGHNT, CDR2 YENEEA. CDR3 length: 15 residues. The CDR3 is CASSLGGSGANVLTF. The CDR3 bases are TGTGCCAGCAGCTTGGGGGGCTCTGGGGCCAACGTCCTGACTTTC.

The V and J genes are TRBV7-8 and TRBJ1-6; tentative D call: TRBD1 (6 bases). V was clipped by 0 bases and J by 7 bases, with 13 bases between them. The germline CDR1 and CDR2 sequences are SGHVS and FQNEAQ. The CDR3 totals 16 residues. Here the CDR3 reads CASSLARGGYNSPLHF. The CDR3, as DNA: TGTGCCAGCAGCTTAGCGAGGGGGGGTTACAATTCACCCCTCCACTTT.

The chain uses TRBV2 and TRBJ1-1; 7 nucleotides agree with TRBD1. This CDR3 is built from 16 residues. Germline CDR1 reads SNHLY; CDR2 reads FYNNEI. J lost 5 bases, V lost 3 bases, and 12 bases had no gene match. CDR3 amino acids: CASSEMEVGGATEAFF. The CDR3 bases are TGTGCCAGCAGTGAGATGGAAGTAGGGGGCGCAACTGAAGCTTTCTTT. Complete variable domain (other parts from reference TRBV2 and TRBJ1-1): EPEVTQTPSHQVTQMGQEVILRCVPISNHLYFYWYRQILGQKVEFLVSFYNNEISEKSEIFDDQFSVERPDGSNFTLKIRSTKLEDSAMYFCASSEMEVGGATEAFFGQGTRLTVV.

This clone has only one observation. The CDR3: CASSLGGGQETQYF. The CDR3 region has the DNA TGTGCCAGCAGCCTCGGGGGGGGCCAAGAGACCCAGTACTTC. V gene TRBV7-9 combines with J gene TRBJ2-5; TRBD2 aligns across 8 bases. The J segment lost 1 base and the V segment lost 5 bases, leaving 3 bases of the junction unmatched. The CDR3 has 14 amino acids. Germline V gives CDR1 SEHNR, CDR2 FQNEAQ (reference sequence).

This clone occurred once. The J gene is TRBJ2-7, the V gene TRBV7-6, with D perhaps matching TRBD2 (7 bases). Trimming removed 3 bases from V and 7 bases from J, with 13 bases in between. This CDR3 comprises 13 residues. Germline CDR1 is SGHVS and CDR2 is FNYEAQ. The CDR3 DNA is TGTGCCAGCAGCTTGCGGGGGCAGGGGGAGCAGTACTTC. This sequence encodes CASSLRGQGEQYF.